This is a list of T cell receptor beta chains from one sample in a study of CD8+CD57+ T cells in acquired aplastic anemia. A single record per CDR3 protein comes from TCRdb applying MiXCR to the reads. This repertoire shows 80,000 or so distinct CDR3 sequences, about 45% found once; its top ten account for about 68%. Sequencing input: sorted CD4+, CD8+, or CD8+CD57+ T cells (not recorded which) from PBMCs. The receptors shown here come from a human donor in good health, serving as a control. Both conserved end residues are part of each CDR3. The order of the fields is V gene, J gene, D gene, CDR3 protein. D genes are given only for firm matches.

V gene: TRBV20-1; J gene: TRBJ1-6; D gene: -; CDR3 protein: CSASSGNSPLHF
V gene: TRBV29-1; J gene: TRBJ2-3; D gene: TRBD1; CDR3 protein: CSVEGEGAGDTQYF
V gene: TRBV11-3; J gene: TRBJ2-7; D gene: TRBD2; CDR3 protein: CASSPLREGYEQYF
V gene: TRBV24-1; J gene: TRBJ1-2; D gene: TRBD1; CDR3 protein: CATNTGTGGEGYTF
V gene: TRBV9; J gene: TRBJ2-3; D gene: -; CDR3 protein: CASSVAGGSGVTDTQYF
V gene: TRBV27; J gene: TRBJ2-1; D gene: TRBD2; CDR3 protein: CASSHSSGGLYEQFF
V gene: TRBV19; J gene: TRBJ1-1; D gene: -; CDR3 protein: CASSIATEAFF
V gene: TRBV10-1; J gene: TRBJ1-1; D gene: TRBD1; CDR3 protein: CASSQLQGSTEAFF
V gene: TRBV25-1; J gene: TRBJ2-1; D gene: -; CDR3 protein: CASSLLLGGEQFF
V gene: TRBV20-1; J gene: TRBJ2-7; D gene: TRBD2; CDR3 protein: CSAADTSGGTYEQYF